This entry describes one T cell receptor beta chain. What it binds is not known. Per germline, CDR1 SGHTA and CDR2 FQGNSA. The CDR3 consists of 15 residues. With 5 bases removed from V and 2 bases from J, the gap between germline ends came to 12 bases. The sample is drawn from a study of shared clonotypes between healthy human individuals. Original processing notes: Junction-only immunoSEQ data arrived without quality scores, meaning filtering differed. The data were produced by immunoSEQ multiplex PCR, yet TCRdb's version contains in-frame clones alone and is incomplete. Clonal size and the V and J genes are those of that table, whereas D and trimming came from the DNA. The data contain about 480,000 clones, about 75% of them singletons. Study-level points and caveats: Clonotype sharing among donors was thought likely to change with sequencing depth.

Sequenced: PBMCs. This rearrangement joins TRBV7-2 to TRBJ1-4, with D unclear. The receptor's source is a woman in her forties in good health. Some clones in this sample may be carry-over from other donors' samples. The CDR3 spells CASSTREETNEKLFF. Written as DNA, the CDR3 is TGTGCCAGCAGCACCCGCGAAGAGACTAATGAAAAACTGTTTTTT. The full variable domain, in which reference TRBV7-2 and TRBJ1-4 provide the parts outside the CDR3, is GAGVSQSPSNKVTEKGKDVELRCDPISGHTALYWYRQSLGQGLEFLIYFQGNSAPDKSGLPSDRFSAERTGGSVSTLTIQRTQQEDSAVYLCASSTREETNEKLFFGSGTQLSVL.